This T cell receptor beta chain was identified during a study of cytomegalovirus exposure and HLA in healthy donors. Study-wide findings and caveats: Some TCR beta chains (more than 150 of them) were listed as cytomegalovirus-associated. It was reportedly the case that the classifier diagnosed cytomegalovirus status with high specificity and sensitivity.

Trimming shortened V by 4 bases and J by 4 bases, and 14 bases separated the two germline ends. Germline-derived CDR1 and CDR2 are LGHNA and YSLEER. The CDR3 length is 15 residues. As concerns this clone: The antigen is not known.

The PCR ran on 60 Vbeta and 13 Jbeta primers. Method: immunoSEQ multiplex PCR; TCRdb's copy keeps in-frame clones and lacks some. Of 100,000 to 150,000 clones in the sample, roughly 80% were seen once. The chain has TRBV4-3 and TRBJ1-3; possibly TRBD1 for D (6 bases). Sequenced input: PBMCs. The TCR was taken from a man aged 18 to 30 in good health and CMV-seronegative. DNA of the CDR3: TGCGCCAGCAGCCGAGGGGGGGCTTCGGGAAACACCATATATTTT. Translating it yields CASSRGGASGNTIYF.